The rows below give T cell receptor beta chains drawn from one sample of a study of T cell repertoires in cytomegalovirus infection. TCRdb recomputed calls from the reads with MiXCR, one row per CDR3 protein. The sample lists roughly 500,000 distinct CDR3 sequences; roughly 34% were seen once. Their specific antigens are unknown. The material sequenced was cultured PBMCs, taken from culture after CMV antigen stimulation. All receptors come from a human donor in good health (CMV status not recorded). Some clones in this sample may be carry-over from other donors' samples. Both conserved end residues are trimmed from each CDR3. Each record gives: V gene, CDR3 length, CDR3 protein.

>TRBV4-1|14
ASSQGLAPSYNEQF
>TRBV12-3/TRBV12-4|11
ASSLACYNEQF
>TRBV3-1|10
ASSQNFQPQH
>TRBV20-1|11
RASGQAAYEQY
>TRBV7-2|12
ASSSDSSGNTIY
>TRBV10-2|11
ASTEFMYTEAF
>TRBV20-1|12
SAPLAGGTDTQY
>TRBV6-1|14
ASSFSGRAVENEQF
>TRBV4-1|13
ASSQVGAAPYEQY
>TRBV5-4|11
ASSLAVWDEQF
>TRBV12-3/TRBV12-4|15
ASSPARVGLPYNEQF
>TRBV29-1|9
SAGQNTEAF
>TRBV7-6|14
ASSLPVGTSTGELF
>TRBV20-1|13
SARALTGTSSEQY
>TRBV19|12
ASSTSGSTDTQY
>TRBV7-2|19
ASSLASRSWLAGPNQETQY
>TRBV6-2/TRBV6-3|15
ASSYRGLAGTYNEQF
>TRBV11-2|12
ASSLGPEGETQY